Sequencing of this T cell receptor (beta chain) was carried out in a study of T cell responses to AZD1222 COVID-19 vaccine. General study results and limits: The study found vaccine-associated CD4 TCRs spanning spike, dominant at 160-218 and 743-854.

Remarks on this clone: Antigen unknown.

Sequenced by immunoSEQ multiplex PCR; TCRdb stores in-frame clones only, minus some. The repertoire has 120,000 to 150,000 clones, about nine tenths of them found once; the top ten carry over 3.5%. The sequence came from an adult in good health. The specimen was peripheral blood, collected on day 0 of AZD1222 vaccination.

The CDR3, as DNA: TGTGCCAGCAGTATGGGACAGGGGAGGAACACTGAAGCTTTCTTT. It encodes CASSMGQGRNTEAFF. V is TRBV6-6 and J is TRBJ1-1, with TRBD1 matching over 10 bases. This CDR3 comprises 15 residues. Germline V gene lookup returns CDR1 MNHNY and CDR2 SVGAGI (reference sequence). Trimming took 5 bases from V and 1 from J; bases not matched to a gene: 4.